This T cell receptor beta chain was retrieved from a study of PD-L1 blockade in urothelial cancer. Study-level background: Starting in the mid-2010s, patients were given atezolizumab (1,200 mg intravenously every 3 weeks).

Germline V gene lookup returns CDR1 WNHNN and CDR2 SYGVQD (reference sequence). The CDR3 is 16 residues long. V was clipped by 2 bases and J by 4 bases; unmatched bases: 9. Clones were sequenced by immunoSEQ multiplex PCR, and TCRdb holds only the in-frame ones, with some missing. The sample shows about 39,000 clones, approximately 90% of them seen only once. The material sequenced was PBMCs, taken around atezolizumab (anti-PD-L1) treatment. This clonotype was sampled from a man aged 60 to 69 with urothelial cancer. The V gene is TRBV10-1, the J gene TRBJ2-7; 9 bases agree with TRBD1. The CDR3 spells CASSESLGQGNYEQYF. CDR3 DNA: TGCGCCAGCAGTGAGAGTCTGGGACAGGGTAATTACGAGCAGTACTTC.